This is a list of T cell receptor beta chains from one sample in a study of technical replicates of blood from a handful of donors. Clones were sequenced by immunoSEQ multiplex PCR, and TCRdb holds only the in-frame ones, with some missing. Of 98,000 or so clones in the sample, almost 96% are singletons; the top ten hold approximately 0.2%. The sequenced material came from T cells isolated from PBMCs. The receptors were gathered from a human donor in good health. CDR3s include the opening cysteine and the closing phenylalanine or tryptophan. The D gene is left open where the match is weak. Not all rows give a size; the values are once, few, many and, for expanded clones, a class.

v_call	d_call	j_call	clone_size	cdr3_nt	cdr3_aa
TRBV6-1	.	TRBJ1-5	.	TGTGCCAGCAGTGAAGTCGGGGGTCCGCCCCAGCATTTT	CASSEVGGPPQHF
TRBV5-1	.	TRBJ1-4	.	TGCGCCAGCAGCTTGGGGGGCGAAGAAAAACTGTTTTTT	CASSLGGEEKLFF
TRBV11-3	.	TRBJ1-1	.	TGTGCCAGCTGCCAAAGTTCGGGGTCCAACACTGAAGCTTTCTTT	CASCQSSGSNTEAFF
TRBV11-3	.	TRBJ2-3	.	TGTGCCAGCAGCTCGAGGGGGAACTCGGATACGCAGTATTTT	CASSSRGNSDTQYF
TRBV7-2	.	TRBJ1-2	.	TGTGCCAGCAGCTCATCTCAAAACTACTTAGCTAACTATGGCTACACCTTC	CASSSSQNYLANYGYTF
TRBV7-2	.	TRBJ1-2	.	TGTGCCAGCAGCAAATACCCGGAGGCCTATGGCTACACCTTC	CASSKYPEAYGYTF
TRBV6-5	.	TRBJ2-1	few	TGTGCCAGCAGTTACTCAGGGAGCTCCTACAATGAGCAGTTCTTC	CASSYSGSSYNEQFF
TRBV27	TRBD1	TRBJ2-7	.	TGTGCCAGCAGTGTGGGACAGGCAGCCTACGAGCAGTACTTC	CASSVGQAAYEQYF
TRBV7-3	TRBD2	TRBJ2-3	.	TGTGCCAGCAGCTTAAGTTCAGCTAGCGGGGGGGCAGATACGCAGTATTTT	CASSLSSASGGADTQYF
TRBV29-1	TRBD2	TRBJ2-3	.	TGCAGCGCCTCAGGACTAGCGGAGGGTGGGCGCACAGATACGCAGTATTTT	CSASGLAEGGRTDTQYF
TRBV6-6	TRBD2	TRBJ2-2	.	TGTGCCAGCACCGCACTAGCGTCGAACACCGGGGAGCTGTTTTTT	CASTALASNTGELFF
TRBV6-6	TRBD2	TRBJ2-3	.	TGTGCCAGCAGTAATTCCGGGACTAGCGGGCCAGATACGCAGTATTTT	CASSNSGTSGPDTQYF
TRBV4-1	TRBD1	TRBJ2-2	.	TGCGCCAGCAGCCAAGACAGGGGGCGAACCGGGGAGCTGTTTTTT	CASSQDRGRTGELFF
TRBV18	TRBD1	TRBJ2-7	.	TGTGCCAGCTCACCCTCCGCCGGGACAGGGGCCTACGAGCAGTACTTC	CASSPSAGTGAYEQYF
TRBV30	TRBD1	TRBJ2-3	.	TGTGCCTGGAGAACCGGGACAGGGGCAACAGATACGCAGTATTTT	CAWRTGTGATDTQYF
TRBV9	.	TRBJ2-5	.	TGTGCCAGCAGCACAACTCTACTAGCTCCCGGGGAGACCCAGTACTTC	CASSTTLLAPGETQYF
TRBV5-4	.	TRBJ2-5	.	TGTGCCAGCAGTTCTCGGGGTTCCCAGTACTTC	CASSSRGSQYF
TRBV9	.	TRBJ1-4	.	TGTGCCAGCTCCGCAGGGTTGACTGAAAAACTGTTTTTT	CASSAGLTEKLFF
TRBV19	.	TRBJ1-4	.	TGTGCCAGTTGGGGGGGGATACTTGCAACTAATGAAAAACTGTTTTTT	CASWGGILATNEKLFF
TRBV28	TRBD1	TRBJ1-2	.	TGTGCCAGCAGGGAGGGACAGGGGAACTATGGCTACACCTTC	CASREGQGNYGYTF
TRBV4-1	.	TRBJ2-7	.	TGCGCCAGCAGCCAAGAATCCGGGAACGAGCAGTACTTC	CASSQESGNEQYF
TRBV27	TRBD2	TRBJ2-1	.	TGTGCCGCCCGCGGGGGGACAAACTCCTACAATGAGCAGTTCTTC	CAARGGTNSYNEQFF
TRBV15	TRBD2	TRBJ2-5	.	TGTGCCCCGACCTTTTCTGCGGGGGGGCCGGGAGAGACCCAGTACTTC	CAPTFSAGGPGETQYF
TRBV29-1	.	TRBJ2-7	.	TGCAGCGTTCAGGGTCGCTCCTACGAGCAGTACTTC	CSVQGRSYEQYF
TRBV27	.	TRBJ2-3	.	TGTGCCAGCAGTTTAACAGGGGCGGGGGGTACGCAGTATTTT	CASSLTGAGGTQYF
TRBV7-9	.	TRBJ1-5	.	TGTGCCAGCAGCGCAACGGACAGACCTAGCAATCAGCCCCAGCATTTT	CASSATDRPSNQPQHF
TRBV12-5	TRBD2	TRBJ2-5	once	TGTGCTAGTGGTTTGGTACGGGGACTAGCGGGGGGGTACCAAGAGACCCAGTACTTC	CASGLVRGLAGGYQETQYF
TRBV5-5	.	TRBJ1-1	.	TGTGCCAGCAGCTTTGTCCGCGGCTCTGAAGCTTTCTTT	CASSFVRGSEAFF
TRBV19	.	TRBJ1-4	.	TGTGCCAGTAGTACGACAGGCCAGTCTAATGAAAAACTGTTTTTT	CASSTTGQSNEKLFF
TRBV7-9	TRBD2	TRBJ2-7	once	TGTGCCAGCAGCTTTAGCGGGATGAGGGTCGGCGAGCAGTACTTC	CASSFSGMRVGEQYF
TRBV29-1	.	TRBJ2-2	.	TGCAGCGTTGATTCCAGGGCCGAGCTGTTTTTT	CSVDSRAELFF